This record looks at one T cell receptor beta chain sequence and its context. Its antigen is undetermined. These data originate in a study of blood T cells in healthy people across ages. Study conclusions and caveats: A strong correlation was found between TCR beta diversity and the percentage of naive T cells. Diversity figures derived from one million T cells were judged to underestimate the true value.

PCR was performed a second time for about 7 to 11 cycles using a sample-barcoded 5' primer and a J-beta primer mix. TCRdb passed the 5' RACE reads through MiXCR, listing each CDR3 protein once. The data contain around 870,000 distinct CDR3 sequences, around 30% of them singletons. V dropped 5 bases and J dropped 4; count of bases not matched to a gene: 8. The germline V gene encodes CDR1 KGHSH and CDR2 LQKENI. The CDR3 covers 15 residues. This sequence originates from a woman older than 75 in good health. Sequencing input: blood. The chain carries TRBV18 and TRBJ1-1, with TRBD1 matching 9 bases. CDR3 region: CASSSTGTGPTEAFF. In DNA, the CDR3 is TGTGCCAGCTCATCGACCGGGACAGGGCCCACTGAAGCTTTCTTT.